These 21 T cell receptor beta chains were all obtained from the same sample, sequenced in a study of shared clonotypes between healthy human individuals. Some clones are missing from TCRdb's copy, which holds only in-frame ones; the method was immunoSEQ multiplex PCR. The sample comprises 2 million to 2.5 million clones, 85% to 95% of which are singletons, and roughly 1% rests with the top ten. CD45RO-negative cells were positively selected for CCR7, leaving out terminally differentiated effector memory CD45RA+ cells. Sequencing input: naive CD8+ T cells sorted from blood. The receptors stem from a man aged 18 to 35 in good health.

This clone was detected only once. The chain has TRBV27 and TRBJ2-1; TRBD2 matches at 12 bases. Germline CDR1 and CDR2: MNHEY and SMNVEV (reference sequence). CDR3 length equals 16 residues. V dropped 2 bases and J dropped 7; count of bases not matched to a gene: 6. CDR3 amino acids: CASSLLSSGGANEQFF. CDR3 DNA sequence: TGTGCCAGCAGTTTACTCTCTAGCGGGGGGGCAAATGAGCAGTTCTTC.

This chain uses TRBV11-2 with TRBJ2-1; 9 bases are shared with TRBD1. V trimming: 5 bases; J trimming: 2 bases; junction bases outside the gene matches: 4. CDR3 size: 15 residues. Germline loops: CDR1 SGHAT, CDR2 FQNNGV. The CDR3 protein is CASSLRDRAYNEQFF. The CDR3 coding sequence is TGTGCCAGCAGCCTCCGGGACAGGGCCTACAATGAGCAGTTCTTC.

This sequence joins TRBV7-8 and TRBJ1-1; D possibly corresponds to TRBD1 (5 bases). The V and J ends lost 0 bases and 1 base respectively, with 9 bases between them. The CDR3 spans 15 residues. The V gene's germline CDR1 is SGHVS and CDR2 FQNEAQ. The CDR3 spells CASSLATEGNTEAFF. The CDR3 coding sequence is TGTGCCAGCAGCTTAGCGACAGAGGGGAACACTGAAGCTTTCTTT.

V usage is TRBV5-4 and J usage is TRBJ1-5; D gene unclear. The CDR3 consists of 15 residues. Per the germline V gene, CDR1 is SGHNT and CDR2 is YYREEE (reference sequence). V dropped 4 bases and J dropped 3 bases, with 14 bases sitting between them. CDR3 in amino acids: CASSIGPALNQPQHF. The CDR3 DNA is TGTGCCAGCAGCATAGGGCCAGCCCTCAATCAGCCCCAGCATTTT.

This clone was seen once. The rearrangement joins TRBV7-6 to TRBJ2-1; no clear D gene. Trimming cost V 5 bases and J 7 bases, with 18 bases left between them. Germline CDR1 reads SGHVS; CDR2 reads FNYEAQ. The CDR3 totals 15 residues. The CDR3, as DNA: TGTGCCAGCAGCCCCCAAGCTGAAGCGATGAATGAGCAGTTCTTC. It specifies CASSPQAEAMNEQFF.

A note on this clone: One end of the junction is discordant with germline, which a read error may explain. The chain recombines TRBV7-7 with TRBJ2-5; D might be TRBD1 (6 bases). This CDR3 spans 13 amino acids. Germline-derived CDR1 and CDR2 are SSHAT and FNYEAQ (reference sequence). The CDR3 nucleotides are TGTGCTAGCAGCAAATACAGGGAAGAGACCCAGTACTTC. Encoded protein: CASSKYREETQYF.

This chain connects TRBV7-9 to TRBJ2-5; 15 nucleotides agree with TRBD2. This CDR3 has 15 amino acids. The V gene end was trimmed by 4 bases and the J gene end by 7 bases; junction bases not matched to a gene: 4. Germline CDR1 and CDR2: SEHNR and FQNEAQ (reference sequence). The CDR3 region has the DNA TGTGCCAGCAGCTCTCCGGGACTAGCGGGGGGGACCCAGTACTTC. Translated, it gives CASSSPGLAGGTQYF. The full variable domain, completed using reference TRBV7-9 and TRBJ2-5, is DTGVSQNPRHKITKRGQNVTFRCDPISEHNRLYWYRQTLGQGPEFLTYFQNEAQLEKSRLLSDRFSAERPKGSFSTLEIQRTEQGDSAMYLCASSSPGLAGGTQYFGPGTRLLVL.

The rearrangement uses TRBV14 and TRBJ2-7; 16 positions match TRBD2. Per the germline V gene, CDR1 is SGHDN and CDR2 is FVKESK. The CDR3 is 18 residues long. Trimming took 3 bases from V and 2 from J; bases not matched to a gene: 7. As DNA, the CDR3 is TGTGCCAGCAGCCATCGAGCGGGACTAGCGGGAGGGGCCTACGAGCAGTACTTC. It is translated as CASSHRAGLAGGAYEQYF.

The chain carries TRBV7-9 and TRBJ2-5; 12 nucleotides match TRBD2. The J segment lost 1 base and the V segment lost 5 bases, leaving 5 bases of the junction unmatched. The CDR3 extends over 16 amino acids. Per the germline V gene, CDR1 is SEHNR and CDR2 is FQNEAQ (reference sequence). CDR3: CASSLRLAGVQETQYF. CDR3 coding DNA: TGTGCCAGCAGCCTAAGACTAGCGGGAGTCCAAGAGACCCAGTACTTC.

The CDR3 coding sequence is TGTGCCAGCAGCTTACTCGTGGCTAGCGGGAGCAGCACAGATACGCAGTATTTT. This translates into CASSLLVASGSSTDTQYF. The chain recombines TRBV7-9 with TRBJ2-3; TRBD2 matches 10 bases. CDR3 length: 18 residues. The V gene's germline CDR1 is SEHNR and CDR2 FQNEAQ (reference sequence). Losses at the gene ends were 2 bases for V and 0 bases for J; bases not matched to a gene: 8.

This sequence joins TRBV7-9 and TRBJ2-5, with D perhaps matching TRBD2 (5 bases). The CDR3 runs to 13 residues. V was trimmed by 6 bases and J by 0 bases, leaving 8 bases between them. The germline V gene encodes CDR1 SEHNR and CDR2 FQNEAQ (reference sequence). In nucleotides, the CDR3 is TGTGCCAGCAGGGTAGCGCACCAAGAGACCCAGTACTTC. The encoded protein is CASRVAHQETQYF.

DNA of the CDR3: TGTGCCAGCAGTTTAAACGGGGCACAAGAGACCCAGTACTTC. Translating it yields CASSLNGAQETQYF. The chain combines TRBV27 with TRBJ2-5; either TRBD1 or TRBD2 may fit D (5 bases each). Deletions cut 2 bases from V and 2 bases from J, with 9 bases between. CDR1 and CDR2 (germline): MNHEY, SMNVEV (reference sequence). The CDR3 extends over 14 amino acids.

The J gene is TRBJ1-1, the V gene TRBV7-9; possible D gene TRBD1, 5 bases. Trimming took 5 bases from V and 1 from J, leaving 14 bases between them. Germline V lookup: CDR1 SEHNR, CDR2 FQNEAQ (reference sequence). This CDR3 is built from 15 residues. CDR3 nucleotides: TGTGCCAGCAGCGGAGCGACAGAAAAGAACACTGAAGCTTTCTTT. Translated, it gives CASSGATEKNTEAFF. Drawing the rest from reference TRBV7-9 and TRBJ1-1, the complete variable domain is DTGVSQNPRHKITKRGQNVTFRCDPISEHNRLYWYRQTLGQGPEFLTYFQNEAQLEKSRLLSDRFSAERPKGSFSTLEIQRTEQGDSAMYLCASSGATEKNTEAFFGQGTRLTVV.

V and J are TRBV11-2 and TRBJ1-1; tentatively, D is TRBD1 (6 bases). The germline CDR1 and CDR2 sequences are SGHAT and FQNNGV. This CDR3 has 14 amino acids. Deletions cut 5 bases from V and 5 bases from J, with 15 bases between. CDR3 nucleotides: TGTGCCAGCAGCGGCACAGGGTTCGGGACTGAAGCTTTCTTT. Translating gives CASSGTGFGTEAFF.

This sequence joins TRBV5-6 and TRBJ1-6, with TRBD1 matching 7 bases. Germline V gene sequence: CDR1 SGHDT, CDR2 YYEEEE. J lost 9 bases, V lost 5 bases, and 11 bases had no gene match. The CDR3 consists of 15 residues. For the CDR3, the DNA is TGTGCCAGCAGTTATGACACAGGGGTGATTTCACCCCTCCACTTT. This translates into CASSYDTGVISPLHF.

The CDR3 protein is CHTRSSYNEQFF. The CDR3 region has the DNA TGTCACACCCGGAGTTCCTACAATGAGCAGTTCTTC. The genes are TRBV28 and TRBJ2-1; D is undetermined. The germline V gene has CDR1 MDHEN and CDR2 SYDVKM. This CDR3 comprises 12 residues.

To note about this clone: Other DNA sequences within the sample encode an identical CDR3. V usage is TRBV27 and J usage is TRBJ1-1; D is unresolved. The CDR3 is 14 amino acids. The V gene lost 0 bases and the J gene lost 3 bases, with 8 bases spanning the gap. Germline V gene sequence: CDR1 MNHEY, CDR2 SMNVEV (reference sequence). The chain's CDR3 is CASSLSAGYTEAFF. The DNA for the CDR3 is TGTGCCAGCAGTTTATCGGCGGGGTACACTGAAGCTTTCTTT.

The rearrangement uses TRBV7-9 and TRBJ2-2; D perhaps matches TRBD2 (6 bases). Trimming took off 5 bases at V and 7 bases at J, with 14 bases between the two ends. The CDR3 covers 14 residues. Germline assignment: CDR1 SEHNR and CDR2 FQNEAQ (reference sequence). CDR3 residues: CASSRVGGDGELFF. CDR3 nucleotides: TGTGCCAGCAGCCGAGTCGGAGGGGACGGGGAGCTGTTTTTT.

Comments on this clone: Distinct nucleotide sequences in the sample also encode this CDR3. This rearrangement joins TRBV19 to TRBJ2-7; maybe TRBD2 (5 bases). The germline V gene encodes CDR1 LNHDA and CDR2 SQIVND (reference sequence). This CDR3 has 13 residues. The V and J ends lost 2 bases and 3 bases respectively, with 8 bases between them. The CDR3 DNA follows: TGTGCCAGTAGTATACAGGCGGGCTACGAGCAGTACTTC. Amino acids: CASSIQAGYEQYF.

A note on this clone: Other nucleotide sequences from this sample produce the same CDR3. The chain is built from TRBV9 and TRBJ2-7; TRBD2 might be the D (6 bases). This CDR3 has 14 residues. The germline CDR1 and CDR2 sequences are SGDLS and YYNGEE. V was clipped by 2 bases and J by 2 bases, with 11 bases between them. The CDR3 sequence: CASSVGGDTYEQYF. The CDR3 DNA reads TGTGCCAGCAGCGTTGGCGGGGATACCTACGAGCAGTACTTC.

V is TRBV28 and J is TRBJ2-3; D is possibly TRBD1 or TRBD2 (5 bases each). This CDR3 contains 15 residues. Per germline, CDR1 MDHEN and CDR2 SYDVKM. V lost 2 bases to trimming and J lost 2 bases, with 11 bases between them. CDR3 region: CASSLGGPNTDTQYF. The CDR3 bases are TGTGCCAGCAGTTTAGGGGGACCCAACACAGATACGCAGTATTTT.